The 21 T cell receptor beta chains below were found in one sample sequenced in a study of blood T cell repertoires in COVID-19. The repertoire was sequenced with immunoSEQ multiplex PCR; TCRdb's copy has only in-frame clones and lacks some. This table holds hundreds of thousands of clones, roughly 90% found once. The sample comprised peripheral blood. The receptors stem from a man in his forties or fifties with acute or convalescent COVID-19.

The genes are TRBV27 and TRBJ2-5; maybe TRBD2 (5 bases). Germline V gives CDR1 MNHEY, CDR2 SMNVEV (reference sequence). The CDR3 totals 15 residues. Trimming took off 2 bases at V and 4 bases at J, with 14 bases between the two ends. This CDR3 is CASSLRGRSAETQYF. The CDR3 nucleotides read TGTGCCAGCAGTTTACGGGGAAGGTCGGCAGAGACCCAGTACTTC.

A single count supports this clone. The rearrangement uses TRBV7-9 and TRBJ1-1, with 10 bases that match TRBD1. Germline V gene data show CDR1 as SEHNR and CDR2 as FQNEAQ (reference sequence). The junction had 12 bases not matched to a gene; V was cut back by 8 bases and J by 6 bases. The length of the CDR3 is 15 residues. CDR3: CASVRTGQGIAEAFF. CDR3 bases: TGTGCCAGCGTACGTACGGGACAGGGGATTGCTGAAGCTTTCTTT.

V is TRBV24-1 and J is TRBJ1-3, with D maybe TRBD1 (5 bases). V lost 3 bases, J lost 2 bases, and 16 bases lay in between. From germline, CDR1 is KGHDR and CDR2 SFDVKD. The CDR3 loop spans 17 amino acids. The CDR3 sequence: CATSDHPQGPAGNTIYF. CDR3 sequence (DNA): TGTGCCACCAGTGATCACCCGCAGGGCCCGGCTGGAAACACCATATATTTT.

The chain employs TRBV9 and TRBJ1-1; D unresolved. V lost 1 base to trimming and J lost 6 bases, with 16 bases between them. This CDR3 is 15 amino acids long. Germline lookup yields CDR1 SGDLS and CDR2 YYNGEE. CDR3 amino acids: CASSVSGSALSEAFF. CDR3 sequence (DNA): TGTGCCAGCAGCGTATCGGGGTCGGCTCTGTCTGAAGCTTTCTTT. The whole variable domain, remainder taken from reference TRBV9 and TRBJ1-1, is DSGVTQTPKHLITATGQRVTLRCSPRSGDLSVYWYQQSLDQGLQFLIQYYNGEERAKGNILERFSAQQFPDLHSELNLSSLELGDSALYFCASSVSGSALSEAFFGQGTRLTVV.

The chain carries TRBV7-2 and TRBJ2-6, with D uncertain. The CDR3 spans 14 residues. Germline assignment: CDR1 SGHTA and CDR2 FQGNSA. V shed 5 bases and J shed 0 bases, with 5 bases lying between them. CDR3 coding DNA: TGTGCCAGCAGCCTCAGCTCTGGGGCCAACGTCCTGACTTTC. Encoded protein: CASSLSSGANVLTF.

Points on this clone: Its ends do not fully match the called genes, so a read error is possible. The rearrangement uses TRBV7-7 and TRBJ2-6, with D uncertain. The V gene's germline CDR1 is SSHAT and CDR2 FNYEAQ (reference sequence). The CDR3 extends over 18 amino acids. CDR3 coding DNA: TGTGCTAGCAGCTTACTGGTCGGTAGTCCATCTGGGGCCAACGTCCTGACTTTC. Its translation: CASSLLVGSPSGANVLTF. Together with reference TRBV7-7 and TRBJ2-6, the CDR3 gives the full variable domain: GAGVSQSPRYKVTKRGQDVTLRCDPISSHATLYWYQQALGQGPEFLTYFNYEAQPDKSGLPSDRFSAERPEGSISTLTIQRTEQRDSAMYRCASSLLVGSPSGANVLTFGAGSRLTVL.

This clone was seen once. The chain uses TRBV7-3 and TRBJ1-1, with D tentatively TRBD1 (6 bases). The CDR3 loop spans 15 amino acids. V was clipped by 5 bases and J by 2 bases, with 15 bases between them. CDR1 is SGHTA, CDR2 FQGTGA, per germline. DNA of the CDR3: TGTGCCAGCAGCCCCTCGTCGGGACATAACACTGAAGCTTTCTTT. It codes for CASSPSSGHNTEAFF.

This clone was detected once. The CDR3 here is CASSNRQGALYGYTF. The CDR3 DNA follows: TGTGCCAGCAGCAACCGACAGGGGGCTTTGTATGGCTACACCTTC. The chain recombines TRBV14 with TRBJ1-2; TRBD1 matches at 10 bases. Trimming removed 5 bases from V and 5 bases from J; junction bases left unmatched: 8. The CDR3 runs 15 residues. Germline lookup yields CDR1 SGHDN and CDR2 FVKESK. Variable domain in full (rest from reference TRBV14 and TRBJ1-2): EAGVTQFPSHSVIEKGQTVTLRCDPISGHDNLYWYRRVMGKEIKFLLHFVKESKQDESGMPNNRFLAERTGGTYSTLKVQPAELEDSGVYFCASSNRQGALYGYTFGSGTRLTVV.

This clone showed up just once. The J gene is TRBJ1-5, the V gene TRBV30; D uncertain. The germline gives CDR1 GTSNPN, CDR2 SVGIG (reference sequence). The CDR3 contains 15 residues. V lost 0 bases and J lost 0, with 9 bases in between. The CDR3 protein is CAWSVGGHSNQPQHF. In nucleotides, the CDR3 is TGTGCCTGGAGTGTAGGCGGGCATAGCAATCAGCCCCAGCATTTT. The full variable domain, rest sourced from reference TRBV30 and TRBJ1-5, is SQTIHQWPATLVQPVGSPLSLECTVEGTSNPNLYWYRQAAGRGLQLLFYSVGIGQISSEVPQNLSASRPQDRQFILSSKKLLLSDSGFYLCAWSVGGHSNQPQHFGDGTRLSIL.

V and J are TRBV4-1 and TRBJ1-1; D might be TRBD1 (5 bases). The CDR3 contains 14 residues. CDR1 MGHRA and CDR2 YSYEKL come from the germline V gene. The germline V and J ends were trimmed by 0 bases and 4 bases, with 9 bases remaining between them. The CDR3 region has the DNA TGCGCCAGCAGCCAAGATTGGGGGGGCACTGAAGCTTTCTTT. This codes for CASSQDWGGTEAFF.

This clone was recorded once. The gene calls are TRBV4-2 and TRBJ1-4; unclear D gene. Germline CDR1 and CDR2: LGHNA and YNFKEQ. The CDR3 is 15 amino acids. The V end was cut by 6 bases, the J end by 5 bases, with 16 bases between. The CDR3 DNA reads TGTGCCAGCAGGACCTCTGAGCGTTCCAATGAAAAACTGTTTTTT. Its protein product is CASRTSERSNEKLFF.

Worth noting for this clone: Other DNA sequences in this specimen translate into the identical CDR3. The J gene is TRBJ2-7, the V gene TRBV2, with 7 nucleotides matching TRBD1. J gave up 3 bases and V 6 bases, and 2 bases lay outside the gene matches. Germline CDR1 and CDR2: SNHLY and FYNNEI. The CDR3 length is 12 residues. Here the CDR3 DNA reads TGTGCCAGCAGGGGGGACAGCTACGAGCAGTACTTC. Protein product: CASRGDSYEQYF.

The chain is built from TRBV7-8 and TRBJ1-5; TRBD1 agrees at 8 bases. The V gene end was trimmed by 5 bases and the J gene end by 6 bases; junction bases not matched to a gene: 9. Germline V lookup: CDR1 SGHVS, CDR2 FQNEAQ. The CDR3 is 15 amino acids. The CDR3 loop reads CASSLDRVGFQPQHF. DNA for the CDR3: TGTGCCAGCAGCCTGGACAGGGTCGGGTTTCAGCCCCAGCATTTT.

CDR3 loop: CASSYGLGGNYGYTF. CDR3 nucleotide sequence: TGTGCCAGCAGTTACGGGCTCGGGGGAAACTATGGCTACACCTTC. This chain links TRBV6-5 with TRBJ1-2, with a weak D call TRBD1 (5 bases). CDR1 is MNHEY, CDR2 SVGAGI, per germline. The germline V and J ends were trimmed by 2 bases and 2 bases, with 12 bases remaining between them. The CDR3 is made up of 15 amino acids.

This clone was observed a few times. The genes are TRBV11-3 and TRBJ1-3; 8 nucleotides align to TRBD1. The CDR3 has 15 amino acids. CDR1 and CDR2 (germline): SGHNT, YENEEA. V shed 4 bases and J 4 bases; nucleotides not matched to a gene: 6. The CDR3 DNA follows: TGTGCCAGCAGCTCCCGGACAGGGTCAGGAAACACCATATATTTT. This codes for CASSSRTGSGNTIYF.

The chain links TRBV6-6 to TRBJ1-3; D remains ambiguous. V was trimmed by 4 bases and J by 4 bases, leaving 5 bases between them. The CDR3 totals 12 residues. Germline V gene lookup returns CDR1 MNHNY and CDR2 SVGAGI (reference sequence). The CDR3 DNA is TGTGCCAGCAGTTCACAGGGAAACACCATATATTTT. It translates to CASSSQGNTIYF.

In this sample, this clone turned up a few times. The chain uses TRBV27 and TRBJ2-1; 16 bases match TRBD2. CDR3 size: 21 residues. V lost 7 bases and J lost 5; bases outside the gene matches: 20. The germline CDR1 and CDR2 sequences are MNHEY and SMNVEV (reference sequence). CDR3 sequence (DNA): TGTGCCAGCACAAAGGGGCTAGGGGGACAGGGGACTAGCGGGAGGGACAATGAGCAGTTCTTC. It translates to CASTKGLGGQGTSGRDNEQFF.

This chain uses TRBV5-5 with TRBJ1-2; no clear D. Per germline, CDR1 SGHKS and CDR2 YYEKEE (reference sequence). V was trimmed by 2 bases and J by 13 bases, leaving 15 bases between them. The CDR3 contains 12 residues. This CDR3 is CASSFVDLGGTF. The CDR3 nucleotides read TGTGCCAGCAGCTTTGTCGACTTAGGCGGCACCTTC.

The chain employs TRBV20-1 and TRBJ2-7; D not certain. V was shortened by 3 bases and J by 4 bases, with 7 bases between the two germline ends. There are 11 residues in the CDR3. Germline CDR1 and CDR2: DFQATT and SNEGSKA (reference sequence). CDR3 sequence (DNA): TGCAGTGCTAGGGTAGTGTACGAGCAGTACTTC. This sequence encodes CSARVVYEQYF.

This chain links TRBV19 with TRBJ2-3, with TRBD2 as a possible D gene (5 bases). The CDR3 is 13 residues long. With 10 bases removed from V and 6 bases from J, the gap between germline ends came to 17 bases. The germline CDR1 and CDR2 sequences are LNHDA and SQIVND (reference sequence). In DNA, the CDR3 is TGTGCCACCGGCCGTCGGGAAACGGATACGCAGTATTTT. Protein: CATGRRETDTQYF.

CDR3 coding DNA: TGTGCCAGCAGTACTCAGGCAGGGAGGAGTGGCTACACCTTC. It specifies CASSTQAGRSGYTF. The chain employs TRBV7-9 and TRBJ1-2; maybe TRBD1 (5 bases). V was shortened by 6 bases and J by 7 bases, with 18 bases between the two germline ends. The length of the CDR3 is 14 residues. Germline loops: CDR1 SEHNR, CDR2 FQNEAQ (reference sequence).